These 22 T cell receptor beta chains originate from one sample sequenced in a study of siplizumab effects on memory and regulatory T cells. Sequencing was performed with immunoSEQ multiplex PCR; in TCRdb, only in-frame clones are kept and a portion is missing. The data show roughly 100,000 clones, with approximately 90% seen just once and roughly 1% held by the top ten. The specimen sequenced was CD4+ T cells sorted from blood. The receptors derive from a human donor in good health.

The chain joins TRBV11-2 to TRBJ1-1; perhaps TRBD1 as D (6 bases). CDR1 and CDR2 (germline): SGHAT, FQNNGV. There are 13 residues in the CDR3. V dropped 4 bases and J dropped 4 bases, with 10 bases sitting between them. This chain's CDR3 is CASSYRGGTEAFF. The CDR3 DNA follows: TGTGCCAGCAGCTACCGAGGGGGCACTGAAGCTTTCTTT.

This clone was picked up a small number of times. The V gene is TRBV9, the J gene TRBJ1-5; D not certain. This CDR3 is built from 12 residues. V lost 5 bases to trimming and J lost 4 bases, with 7 bases between them. The germline gives CDR1 SGDLS, CDR2 YYNGEE. The chain's CDR3 is CASRMGNQPQHF. The DNA of the CDR3 is TGTGCCAGCAGGATGGGGAATCAGCCCCAGCATTTT.

The V gene is TRBV20-1, the J gene TRBJ1-4; D remains ambiguous. The V end lost 3 bases, the J end lost 8 bases, and 7 bases lay between the germline ends. This CDR3 has 11 amino acids. Germline-derived CDR1 and CDR2 are DFQATT and SNEGSKA (reference sequence). The CDR3 is CSASLREKLFF. CDR3 sequence (DNA): TGCAGTGCTAGCCTGCGGGAAAAACTGTTTTTT.

The rearrangement links TRBV19 to TRBJ1-5; weak D call: TRBD1 (6 bases). The CDR3 is 15 amino acids. V lost 7 bases to trimming and J lost 8 bases, with 21 bases between them. Germline loops: CDR1 LNHDA, CDR2 SQIVND (reference sequence). CDR3 sequence: CASKGGGQGSKPQHF. The CDR3 region has the DNA TGTGCCAGTAAGGGTGGTGGGCAGGGGAGTAAGCCCCAGCATTTT.

The CDR3 is CASSLGGGSGNTIYF. CDR3 bases: TGTGCCAGCAGCTTAGGCGGAGGCTCTGGAAACACCATATATTTT. The gene calls are TRBV7-3 and TRBJ1-3, with no clear D. The CDR3 has 15 residues. V gave up 2 bases and J gave up 0 bases, with 8 bases separating them. Germline V gives CDR1 SGHTA, CDR2 FQGTGA. The variable domain in full, completed from reference TRBV7-3 and TRBJ1-3, reads GAGVSQTPSNKVTEKGKYVELRCDPISGHTALYWYRQSLGQGPEFLIYFQGTGAADDSGLPNDRFFAVRPEGSVSTLKIQRTERGDSAVYLCASSLGGGSGNTIYFGEGSWLTVV.

The V and J genes are TRBV2 and TRBJ2-1; D remains ambiguous. Trimming cost V 7 bases and J 0 bases, with 13 bases left between them. CDR3 length: 15 amino acids. Germline CDR1 reads SNHLY; CDR2 reads FYNNEI. The CDR3 DNA follows: TGTGCCAGCAAAAAAGGCGAGAGCTCCTACAATGAGCAGTTCTTC. It encodes CASKKGESSYNEQFF.

The rearrangement uses TRBV28 and TRBJ1-2; D is unresolved. Germline V gene data show CDR1 as MDHEN and CDR2 as SYDVKM. The CDR3 has 13 residues. Trimming left V 2 bases short and J 3 bases short, with 7 bases between. The DNA of the CDR3 is TGTGCCAGCAGTTTAGGCAGCCACTATGGCTACACCTTC. Protein sequence: CASSLGSHYGYTF.

The chain employs TRBV29-1 and TRBJ2-3; D is unresolved. Trimming removed 3 bases from V and 5 bases from J, with 3 bases in between. The CDR3 consists of 10 residues. Germline V gene data show CDR1 as SQVTM and CDR2 as ANQGSEA. CDR3: CSVDLDTQYF. CDR3 nucleotides: TGCAGCGTTGATTTAGATACGCAGTATTTT.

The rearrangement uses TRBV5-1 and TRBJ2-7; TRBD1 or TRBD2 may be the D gene (5 bases each). Germline lookup yields CDR1 SGHRS and CDR2 YFSETQ. Deletions cut 5 bases from V and 6 bases from J, with 24 bases between. The CDR3 is 16 residues long. CDR3 sequence reads: CASRPGAPGTSPEQYF. In DNA form, the CDR3 reads TGCGCCAGCAGGCCGGGTGCTCCGGGGACCAGCCCCGAGCAGTACTTC.

The gene calls are TRBV28 and TRBJ2-3, with D uncertain. CDR1 is MDHEN, CDR2 SYDVKM, per germline. This CDR3 is built from 12 residues. The V end was cut by 3 bases, the J end by 4 bases, with 5 bases between. The CDR3 nucleotides read TGTGCCAGCAGTTTGAGTGCAGATACGCAGTATTTT. This codes for CASSLSADTQYF.

The chain uses TRBV7-9 and TRBJ1-1, with D perhaps TRBD1 (5 bases). The germline V gene has CDR1 SEHNR and CDR2 FQNEAQ (reference sequence). This CDR3 spans 12 amino acids. The V end was cut by 5 bases, the J end by 11 bases, with 15 bases between. The CDR3 sequence: CASSQDTARAFF. As DNA, the CDR3 is TGTGCCAGCAGCCAGGACACGGCCCGGGCTTTCTTT. The full variable domain, completed using reference TRBV7-9 and TRBJ1-1, is DTGVSQNPRHKITKRGQNVTFRCDPISEHNRLYWYRQTLGQGPEFLTYFQNEAQLEKSRLLSDRFSAERPKGSFSTLEIQRTEQGDSAMYLCASSQDTARAFFGQGTRLTVV.

V gene TRBV5-4 combines with J gene TRBJ2-7; no clear D. The CDR3 is made up of 13 amino acids. Germline values: CDR1 SGHNT, CDR2 YYREEE (reference sequence). Between the trimmed V and J ends, which lost 5 bases and 1 base, there was a span of 10 bases. In DNA form, the CDR3 reads TGTGCCAGCAGATATTACGGGTCCTACGAGCAGTACTTC. This sequence encodes CASRYYGSYEQYF.

The V call is TRBV5-1, the J call TRBJ2-5; tentatively, D is TRBD2 (5 bases). This CDR3 contains 14 residues. Trimming removed 1 base at V and 2 bases at J, with 9 bases between. CDR1 and CDR2 from the germline V gene are SGHRS and YFSETQ. The DNA for the CDR3 is TGCGCCAGCAGCTTGCTTGGCGGGCAAGAGACCCAGTACTTC. Translating it yields CASSLLGGQETQYF.

The chain uses TRBV2 and TRBJ2-2; D is ambiguous. The CDR3 contains 15 residues. Germline CDR1 and CDR2: SNHLY and FYNNEI. Deletions cut 2 bases from V and 0 bases from J, with 7 bases between. The CDR3 nucleotides read TGTGCCAGCAGTGAAAGGGCTACGAACACCGGGGAGCTGTTTTTT. Translation: CASSERATNTGELFF.

The chain couples TRBV28 to TRBJ2-5; 9 nucleotides agree with TRBD1. With the DNA end fitting TRBJ2-7 better, the J assignment may be wrong. Germline lookup yields CDR1 MDHEN and CDR2 SYDVKM. This CDR3 contains 15 residues. The CDR3 spells CASSFGGTGTHEQYF. CDR3 coding DNA: TGTGCCAGCAGTTTCGGTGGGACAGGGACCCACGAGCAGTACTTC.

The genes are TRBV5-4 and TRBJ1-1; D uncertain. This CDR3 has 11 amino acids. V lost 1 base and J 6 bases, leaving 4 bases between the germline ends. CDR1 is SGHNT and CDR2 is YYREEE in the germline V gene (reference sequence). In DNA form, the CDR3 reads TGTGCCAGCAGCTTGAGGGCTGAAGCTTTCTTT. Residues: CASSLRAEAFF.

The chain employs TRBV5-6 and TRBJ2-6, with TRBD2 matching 9 bases. The V and J ends lost 4 bases and 0 bases, in that order; junction bases with no gene match: 11. Germline V gene data show CDR1 as SGHDT and CDR2 as YYEEEE. This CDR3 region has 19 residues. The CDR3 sequence: CASSRTITSGPSGANVLTF. CDR3 sequence (DNA): TGTGCCAGCAGCCGTACAATCACTAGCGGGCCCTCTGGGGCCAACGTCCTGACTTTC.

The chain combines TRBV19 with TRBJ1-2, with D uncertain. Germline assignment: CDR1 LNHDA and CDR2 SQIVND (reference sequence). V shed 6 bases and J shed 1 base, with 9 bases lying between them. The CDR3 extends over 13 amino acids. The CDR3 here is CASRSGSNYGYTF. Written as DNA, the CDR3 is TGTGCCAGTAGATCCGGCAGTAACTATGGCTACACCTTC.

V is TRBV4-2 and J is TRBJ2-7, with 10 bases aligning to TRBD1. J gave up 3 bases and V 1 base, and 3 bases lay outside the gene matches. This CDR3 region has 15 residues. Germline V gene data show CDR1 as LGHNA and CDR2 as YNFKEQ. The CDR3 loop reads CASSQGTGGDYEQYF. The CDR3 bases are TGTGCCAGCAGCCAAGGGACAGGGGGGGACTACGAGCAGTACTTC.

The chain joins TRBV5-4 to TRBJ2-7; 7 bases match TRBD1. The length of the CDR3 is 14 residues. The germline V gene encodes CDR1 SGHNT and CDR2 YYREEE (reference sequence). Germline trimming cut 4 bases from V and 1 base from J; bases unmatched to any gene: 5. This chain's CDR3 is CASSPGQPSYEQYF. CDR3 sequence (DNA): TGTGCCAGCAGCCCGGGACAGCCTTCCTACGAGCAGTACTTC.

V usage is TRBV10-3 and J usage is TRBJ2-5; 8 positions agree with TRBD2. Germline V gene sequence: CDR1 ENHRY, CDR2 SYGVKD. CDR3 length: 12 residues. Trimming cost V 10 bases and J 3 bases; bases outside gene matches: 4. This chain's CDR3 is CATALAEETQYF. CDR3 bases: TGTGCCACCGCACTAGCGGAAGAGACCCAGTACTTC.

This sequence joins TRBV5-6 and TRBJ1-5; D gene uncertain. CDR1 is SGHDT and CDR2 is YYEEEE in the germline V gene. The V end lost 2 bases, the J end lost 6 bases, and 18 bases lay between the germline ends. The CDR3 loop spans 16 amino acids. The CDR3 region has the DNA TGTGCCAGCAGCTTACGTGGACTGGCCCTGGGTCAGCCCCAGCATTTT. It specifies CASSLRGLALGQPQHF.